The T cell receptor (beta chain) under discussion was sequenced for a study of OX40 agonist ivuxolimab in advanced cancers. As for the study in general: Every 2 weeks, ivuxolimab was infused into the patients intravenously at between 0.01 and 10 mg/kg. Partial response was recorded in three patients: one hepatocellular carcinoma and two cutaneous melanoma cases.

TCRdb's table, derived via immunoSEQ multiplex PCR, lists solely in-frame clones and lacks some. The sample lists about 48,000 clones, approximately 81% occurring once. This clone was detected only a few times. Cycle 7 day 1, cycle 4 day 1, and baseline were the timepoints at which blood was sampled. The input for sequencing was CD4+ or CD8+ T cells sorted from blood, taken in a trial of the OX40 agonist ivuxolimab. The source is an adult with an advanced solid tumor such as melanoma, head and neck, liver or kidney cancer.

The CDR3 loop reads CASRPEPQETQYF. The CDR3 region has the DNA TGTGCCAGCCGCCCCGAGCCCCAAGAGACCCAGTACTTC. The rearrangement joins TRBV27 to TRBJ2-5; D not certain. Germline V gene sequence: CDR1 MNHEY, CDR2 SMNVEV (reference sequence). Trimming took off 8 bases at V and 1 base at J, with 11 bases between the two ends. This CDR3 contains 13 residues.